Listed here are 20 T cell receptor beta chains from one sample, sequenced in a study of control samples from healthy donors and cancer patients. Some clones are missing from TCRdb's copy, which holds only in-frame ones; the method was immunoSEQ multiplex PCR. Seen here are tens of thousands of clones, 85% observed once, and the top ten hold roughly 5.5%. Sequencing used blood. These receptors all stem from a man aged 35 to 55 in good health.

The genes are TRBV16 and TRBJ2-3; 9 positions match TRBD1. The CDR3 is 17 amino acids. Trimming took 0 bases from V and 3 from J; bases not matched to a gene: 7. The germline CDR1 and CDR2 sequences are KGHSY and FQNENV. The CDR3 protein is CASSQSYRGPVTDTQYF. As DNA, the CDR3 is TGTGCCAGCAGCCAATCTTACAGGGGGCCGGTGACAGATACGCAGTATTTT. The variable domain in full, completed from reference TRBV16 and TRBJ2-3, reads GEEVAQTPKHLVRGEGQKAKLYCAPIKGHSYVFWYQQVLKNEFKFLISFQNENVFDETGMPKERFSAKCLPNSPCSLEIQATKLEDSAVYFCASSQSYRGPVTDTQYFGPGTRLTVL.

The chain couples TRBV6-5 to TRBJ2-7, with D possibly matching TRBD1 (6 bases). CDR1 is MNHEY and CDR2 is SVGAGI in the germline V gene. Trimming removed 6 bases from V and 4 bases from J, with 16 bases in between. The CDR3 has 14 amino acids. The CDR3 loop is CASRRTGTRYEQYF. The CDR3 coding sequence is TGTGCCAGCAGGAGGACGGGGACACGGTACGAGCAGTACTTC.

This chain joins TRBV11-2 and TRBJ2-7, with D maybe TRBD1 (5 bases). Germline CDR1 and CDR2: SGHAT and FQNNGV. Trimming took off 1 base at V and 2 bases at J, with 12 bases between the two ends. This CDR3 has 15 residues. CDR3 protein: CASSLVPTEAYEQYF. CDR3 coding DNA: TGTGCCAGCAGCTTAGTGCCGACAGAAGCCTACGAGCAGTACTTC.

J is TRBJ1-4 and V is TRBV5-1; D uncertain. The CDR3 has 13 residues. V gave up 2 bases and J gave up 7 bases, with 9 bases separating them. Germline CDR1 SGHRS, CDR2 YFSETQ. This CDR3 is CASSFTTGEKLFF. The CDR3 DNA follows: TGCGCCAGCAGCTTTACGACGGGTGAAAAACTGTTTTTT.

The chain employs TRBV4-1 and TRBJ1-1; D not certain. V gave up 4 bases and J gave up 3 bases, with 9 bases separating them. The CDR3 runs to 13 residues. Germline V gene sequence: CDR1 MGHRA, CDR2 YSYEKL. CDR3 residues: CASSLGRYTEAFF. The CDR3 region has the DNA TGCGCCAGCAGCCTAGGGCGATACACTGAAGCTTTCTTT.

The chain carries TRBV12-3 or TRBV12-4 and TRBJ1-1; D not resolved. The CDR3 has 12 residues. V gave up 11 bases and J gave up 2 bases, with 12 bases separating them. CDR3 protein: CAVSVVNTEAFF. Written as DNA, the CDR3 is TGTGCCGTCAGTGTGGTCAACACTGAAGCTTTCTTT.

This clone has only one observation. The gene calls are TRBV4-3 and TRBJ1-2; 10 bases are shared with TRBD1. The CDR3 is 15 amino acids. V trimming: 4 bases; J trimming: 3 bases; junction bases outside the gene matches: 5. CDR1 and CDR2 from the germline V gene are LGHNA and YSLEER. CDR3 sequence reads: CASSRRQGADYGYTF. CDR3 sequence (DNA): TGCGCCAGCAGCCGCCGACAGGGGGCTGACTATGGCTACACCTTC.

This clone was seen only a few times. The V and J genes are TRBV14 and TRBJ2-1, with a tentative D call TRBD2 (5 bases). This CDR3 comprises 15 residues. CDR1 and CDR2 (germline): SGHDN, FVKESK. With 4 bases removed from V and 4 bases from J, the gap between germline ends came to 14 bases. Here the CDR3 reads CASSPRDYQYNEQFF. The CDR3 DNA is TGTGCCAGCAGCCCAAGAGACTATCAATACAATGAGCAGTTCTTC.

The rearrangement links TRBV18 to TRBJ1-5; no reliable D call. V was shortened by 1 base and J by 2 bases, with 9 bases between the two germline ends. The CDR3 sequence is 15 residues long. CDR1 KGHSH and CDR2 LQKENI come from the germline V gene. The CDR3 loop is CASSPRGNGNQPQHF. CDR3 sequence (DNA): TGTGCCAGCTCACCACGAGGGAACGGCAATCAGCCCCAGCATTTT.

The chain recombines TRBV2 with TRBJ1-4; TRBD1 matches at 11 bases. Per germline, CDR1 SNHLY and CDR2 FYNNEI. The CDR3 has 17 residues. J was trimmed by 7 bases and V by 9 bases; bases with no gene match: 16. The CDR3 DNA reads as TGTGCCAGTTCCCCCTTTAAAACCGGGACAGGGGGTGAAAAACTGTTTTTT. It translates to CASSPFKTGTGGEKLFF.

This chain links TRBV5-4 with TRBJ1-6; a possible D gene is TRBD1 (5 bases). This CDR3 spans 16 amino acids. V was trimmed by 5 bases and J by 5 bases, leaving 17 bases between them. CDR1 SGHNT and CDR2 YYREEE come from the germline V gene (reference sequence). The CDR3 protein is CASSTGVRRNNSPLHF. CDR3 coding DNA: TGTGCCAGCAGTACAGGAGTAAGGAGAAATAATTCACCCCTCCACTTT.

This clone was seen a few times. The chain recombines TRBV25-1 with TRBJ2-7, with 8 bases aligning to TRBD1. The CDR3 runs 11 residues. V dropped 9 bases and J dropped 6; count of bases not matched to a gene: 4. CDR1 is MGHDK and CDR2 is SYGVNS in the germline V gene. The CDR3 sequence is CASQQGVEQYF. The CDR3 DNA is TGTGCCAGTCAACAGGGGGTCGAGCAGTACTTC.

This sequence joins TRBV19 and TRBJ2-3; TRBD2 matches at 12 bases. This CDR3 has 16 residues. The V gene end was trimmed by 2 bases and the J gene end by 6 bases; junction bases not matched to a gene: 6. The germline V gene encodes CDR1 LNHDA and CDR2 SQIVND (reference sequence). The chain's CDR3 is CASSISASGRADTQYF. The CDR3, as DNA: TGTGCCAGTAGTATATCGGCTAGCGGGAGGGCGGATACGCAGTATTTT. The variable domain in full, completed from reference TRBV19 and TRBJ2-3, reads DGGITQSPKYLFRKEGQNVTLSCEQNLNHDAMYWYRQDPGQGLRLIYYSQIVNDFQKGDIAEGYSVSREKKESFPLTVTSAQKNPTAFYLCASSISASGRADTQYFGPGTRLTVL.

The V call is TRBV28, the J call TRBJ2-7, with a possible D match to TRBD2 (6 bases). CDR3 size: 16 residues. V was trimmed by 7 bases and J by 2 bases, leaving 21 bases between them. CDR1 is MDHEN and CDR2 is SYDVKM in the germline V gene. The CDR3 loop is CASMEPYSGVTYEQYF. CDR3 DNA sequence: TGTGCCAGCATGGAGCCCTATAGCGGAGTAACCTACGAGCAGTACTTC.

The J gene is TRBJ2-2, the V gene TRBV4-1, with TRBD1 as a possible D gene (6 bases). This CDR3 is built from 15 residues. Germline V gives CDR1 MGHRA, CDR2 YSYEKL. With 6 bases removed from V and 0 bases from J, the gap between germline ends came to 11 bases. CDR3 sequence reads: CASSRGHPNTGELFF. In DNA, the CDR3 is TGCGCCAGCAGTCGGGGACACCCGAACACCGGGGAGCTGTTTTTT.

The chain couples TRBV14 to TRBJ1-1; 10 nucleotides line up with TRBD1. Germline CDR1 SGHDN, CDR2 FVKESK. This CDR3 has 13 amino acids. With V trimmed by 6 bases and J by 6 bases, 4 bases remained unmatched. The CDR3 reads CASRGQGFSEAFF. The CDR3 DNA is TGTGCCAGCAGGGGACAGGGGTTTTCTGAAGCTTTCTTT.

A single count supports this clone. The rearrangement links TRBV6-5 to TRBJ1-5, with D possibly TRBD1 on 5 matching bases. Between the trimmed V and J ends, which lost 2 bases and 4 bases, there was a span of 12 bases. The germline V gene has CDR1 MNHEY and CDR2 SVGAGI. The CDR3 totals 15 residues. The CDR3 region has the DNA TGTGCCAGCAGTTACGTACGGGGACCGAATCAGCCCCAGCATTTT. It encodes CASSYVRGPNQPQHF.

The rearrangement uses TRBV7-2 and TRBJ2-7; no firm D call. Germline V CDR1 and CDR2: SGHTA, FQGNSA. The CDR3 is made up of 14 amino acids. V shed 5 bases and J shed 3 bases, with 14 bases lying between them. In DNA form, the CDR3 reads TGTGCCAGCAGCGCTCGTGCGGAGTACTACGAGCAGTACTTC. Translating gives CASSARAEYYEQYF. Full variable domain (outside the CDR3, taken from reference TRBV7-2 and TRBJ2-7): GAGVSQSPSNKVTEKGKDVELRCDPISGHTALYWYRQSLGQGLEFLIYFQGNSAPDKSGLPSDRFSAERTGGSVSTLTIQRTQQEDSAVYLCASSARAEYYEQYFGPGTRLTVT.

V gene TRBV6-2 or TRBV6-3 combines with J gene TRBJ1-2; the match to TRBD1 covers 7 bases. V lost 2 bases to trimming and J lost 1 base; unmatched junction nucleotides: 4. CDR3 length equals 15 residues. Looked up from germline, CDR1 is MNHEY and CDR2 is SVGEGT. The CDR3 DNA sequence: TGTGCCAGCAGTTACAGACAGGGAGGTAACTATGGCTACACCTTC. Its protein is CASSYRQGGNYGYTF.

This chain joins TRBV6-5 and TRBJ2-7; TRBD2 agrees at 7 bases. Trimming cost V 2 bases and J 3 bases; bases outside gene matches: 4. The germline gives CDR1 MNHEY, CDR2 SVGAGI. This CDR3 is 14 amino acids long. The CDR3 loop reads CASSYAAGNYEQYF. As DNA, the CDR3 is TGTGCCAGCAGTTACGCAGCGGGGAACTACGAGCAGTACTTC.